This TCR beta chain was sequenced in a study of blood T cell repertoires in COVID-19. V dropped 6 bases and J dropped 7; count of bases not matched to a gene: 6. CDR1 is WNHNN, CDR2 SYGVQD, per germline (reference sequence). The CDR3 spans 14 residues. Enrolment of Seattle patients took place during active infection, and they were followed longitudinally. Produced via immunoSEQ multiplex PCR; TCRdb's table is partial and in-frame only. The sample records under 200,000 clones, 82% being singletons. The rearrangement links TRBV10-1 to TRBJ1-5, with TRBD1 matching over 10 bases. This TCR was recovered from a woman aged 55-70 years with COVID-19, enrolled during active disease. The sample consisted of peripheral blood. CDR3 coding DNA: TGCGCCAGCAGGGACAGGGGGGAGGGACAGCCCCAGCATTTT. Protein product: CASRDRGEGQPQHF.